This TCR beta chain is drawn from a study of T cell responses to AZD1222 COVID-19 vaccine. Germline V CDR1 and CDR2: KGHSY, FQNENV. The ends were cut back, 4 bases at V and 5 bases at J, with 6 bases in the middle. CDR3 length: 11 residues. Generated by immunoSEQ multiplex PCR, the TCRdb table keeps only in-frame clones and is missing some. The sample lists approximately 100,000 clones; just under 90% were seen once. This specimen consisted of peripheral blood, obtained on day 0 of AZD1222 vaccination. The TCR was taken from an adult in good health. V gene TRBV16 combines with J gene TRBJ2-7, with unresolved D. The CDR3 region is CASSPADEQYF. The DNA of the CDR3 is TGTGCCAGCAGCCCTGCCGACGAGCAGTACTTC.